The 24 T cell receptor beta chains below were found in one sample sequenced in a study of T cells after yellow fever vaccination. TCRdb reprocessed the 5' RACE reads with MiXCR, giving one entry per CDR3 protein. Seen here are about 260,000 distinct CDR3 sequences, roughly 4.8% observed once, and the top ten hold around 3.5%. The sample in question was CD4+ T cells sorted from PBMCs, obtained on the day of the yellow fever booster vaccination. Receptor source: a man aged 18 to 29 who received the YFV17D yellow fever vaccine.

This clonotype was observed a handful of times. The gene calls are TRBV7-8 and TRBJ2-5; 7 nucleotides line up with TRBD2. CDR1 is SGHVS, CDR2 FQNEAQ, per germline. V lost 5 bases, J lost 6 bases, and 9 bases stayed unmatched. This CDR3 is built from 14 residues. CDR3 protein: CASSAGGRGQTQYF. Here the CDR3 DNA reads TGTGCCAGCAGCGCCGGTGGGAGGGGTCAGACCCAGTACTTC.

The chain combines TRBV4-1 with TRBJ1-1; D is perhaps TRBD1 (6 bases). The length of the CDR3 is 15 residues. CDR1 is MGHRA, CDR2 YSYEKL, per germline. The ends were cut back, 4 bases at V and 0 bases at J, with 12 bases in the middle. CDR3 bases: TGCGCCAGCAGCCTGTACAGGGCCTTGAACACTGAAGCTTTCTTT. Protein sequence: CASSLYRALNTEAFF.

This clonotype has more than one count but fewer than ten. This chain joins TRBV5-1 and TRBJ2-1, with 10 nucleotides matching TRBD2. Germline CDR1 reads SGHRS; CDR2 reads YFSETQ. The V segment lost 7 bases and the J segment 2 bases; nucleotides outside the gene matches: 15. The CDR3 runs 18 residues. The CDR3 DNA sequence: TGCGCCAGCTGGGCCTCAGCGGGGGGGCCTGCCCCCTACAATGAGCAGTTCTTC. It specifies CASWASAGGPAPYNEQFF.

This clonotype was detected a few times. The rearrangement uses TRBV10-3 and TRBJ2-3; D might be TRBD2 (5 bases). The CDR3 runs 16 residues. Trimming pared 2 bases from V and 3 bases from J, leaving 15 bases between. Germline V lookup: CDR1 ENHRY, CDR2 SYGVKD. CDR3 sequence reads: CAISEATRRTTDTQYF. DNA of the CDR3: TGTGCCATCAGTGAGGCAACGCGCCGGACTACAGATACGCAGTATTTT.

This clonotype was counted many times. The chain links TRBV5-1 to TRBJ1-3; D gene ambiguous. Trimming removed 2 bases from V and 2 bases from J, with 5 bases in between. There are 13 residues in the CDR3. Germline V lookup: CDR1 SGHRS, CDR2 YFSETQ. DNA for the CDR3: TGCGCCAGCAGCTTAGGGACTGGAAACACCATATATTTT. Protein sequence: CASSLGTGNTIYF.

The chain recombines TRBV28 with TRBJ1-1; D uncertain. Germline V gene data show CDR1 as MDHEN and CDR2 as SYDVKM. V was trimmed by 3 bases and J by 4 bases, leaving 6 bases between them. This CDR3 is built from 12 residues. The CDR3 nucleotides read TGTGCCAGCAGTTTCCCGGTCACTGAAGCTTTCTTT. Its protein is CASSFPVTEAFF.

This clonotype has a handful of counts. The chain employs TRBV3-1 and TRBJ2-3, with TRBD1 matching 8 bases. The CDR3 covers 14 residues. CDR1 is LGHDT, CDR2 YNNKEL, per germline (reference sequence). V lost 5 bases and J lost 1; bases outside the gene matches: 2. In DNA, the CDR3 is TGTGCCAGCAGCAGGGACAGGCGCACAGATACGCAGTATTTT. This sequence encodes CASSRDRRTDTQYF.

This clonotype has more than one count but fewer than ten. This sequence joins TRBV7-6 and TRBJ2-3; TRBD2 matches 7 bases. This CDR3 comprises 15 residues. V gave up 2 bases and J gave up 0 bases; unmatched junction bases: 2. Germline loops: CDR1 SGHVS, CDR2 FNYEAQ. CDR3 sequence (DNA): TGTGCCAGCAGCTTAAGCGGGATGAGCACAGATACGCAGTATTTT. Translating gives CASSLSGMSTDTQYF.

This clonotype was seen at least ten times. The genes are TRBV30 and TRBJ2-7; D tentatively fits TRBD1 or TRBD2 (5 bases each). The CDR3 contains 13 residues. Germline V gene sequence: CDR1 GTSNPN, CDR2 SVGIG (reference sequence). Trimming shortened V by 6 bases and J by 1 base, and 13 bases separated the two germline ends. Written as DNA, the CDR3 is TGTGCCTGTCACCGGGACGGATCCTACGAGCAGTACTTC. Its protein product is CACHRDGSYEQYF. Based on the CDR3 plus reference TRBV30 and TRBJ2-7, the full variable domain is SQTIHQWPATLVQPVGSPLSLECTVEGTSNPNLYWYRQAAGRGLQLLFYSVGIGQISSEVPQNLSASRPQDRQFILSSKKLLLSDSGFYLCACHRDGSYEQYFGPGTRLTVT.

This clonotype has ten or more counts. The chain joins TRBV12-3 or TRBV12-4 to TRBJ1-5; 7 bases agree with TRBD1. V gave up 9 bases and J gave up 4 bases; unmatched junction bases: 6. This CDR3 is built from 13 residues. The CDR3 nucleotides are TGTGCCAGTAGACAGGGTCTGAATCAGCCCCAGCATTTT. Amino acid sequence: CASRQGLNQPQHF.

This clonotype has only a few counts. The genes are TRBV4-2 and TRBJ2-5, with D possibly being TRBD1 (5 bases). Looked up from germline, CDR1 is LGHNA and CDR2 is YNFKEQ. V gave up 1 base and J gave up 2 bases, with 11 bases separating them. The CDR3 spans 15 residues. CDR3 residues: CASSQATEEQETQYF. In nucleotides, the CDR3 is TGTGCCAGCAGCCAAGCGACAGAAGAACAAGAGACCCAGTACTTC.

The CDR3 is CATQAGRQETQYF. In DNA form, the CDR3 reads TGTGCCACCCAGGCGGGCCGACAAGAGACCCAGTACTTC. The chain employs TRBV28 and TRBJ2-5, with D perhaps TRBD2 (5 bases). Trimming cost V 10 bases and J 2 bases, with 14 bases left between them. Germline V lookup: CDR1 MDHEN, CDR2 SYDVKM. This CDR3 comprises 13 residues.

This clonotype was seen a few times. The V gene is TRBV12-3 or TRBV12-4, the J gene TRBJ2-7; D may match TRBD1 or TRBD2 (5 bases each). Trimming stripped 6 bases from V and 2 bases from J, with 14 bases between. The CDR3 spans 14 residues. The CDR3 DNA sequence: TGTGCCAGCAGACCACGGGTGGGGGCCTACGAGCAGTACTTC. It codes for CASRPRVGAYEQYF.

In this sample, this clonotype turned up many times. The genes are TRBV11-2 and TRBJ1-2; a weak D match, TRBD1 (6 bases). Between the trimmed V and J ends, which lost 6 bases and 4 bases, there was a span of 18 bases. The germline CDR1 and CDR2 sequences are SGHAT and FQNNGV. The length of the CDR3 is 15 residues. CDR3 bases: TGTGCCAGCAGACGACTCTCCAGGGGTGGCTATGGCTACACCTTC. Protein: CASRRLSRGGYGYTF. Full variable domain (missing parts from reference TRBV11-2 and TRBJ1-2): EAGVAQSPRYKIIEKRQSVAFWCNPISGHATLYWYQQILGQGPKLLIQFQNNGVVDDSQLPKDRFSAERLKGVDSTLKIQPAKLEDSAVYLCASRRLSRGGYGYTFGSGTRLTVV.

This chain links TRBV12-3 or TRBV12-4 with TRBJ1-3; no definite D call. V shed 2 bases and J shed 0 bases, with 29 bases lying between them. The CDR3 covers 22 residues. CDR3 bases: TGTGCCAGCAGTTTATCTAGCCCCGGAGAAATCGCCGAGACACACTCTGGAAACACCATATATTTT. Translation gives CASSLSSPGEIAETHSGNTIYF.

This clonotype was observed many times. The gene calls are TRBV4-3 and TRBJ2-5; D remains unclear. This CDR3 spans 13 amino acids. V lost 10 bases, J lost 0 bases, and 12 bases lay in between. CDR1 is LGHNA and CDR2 is YSLEER in the germline V gene. The CDR3 reads CATTDQYQETQYF. The CDR3 DNA reads as TGCGCCACCACCGATCAGTACCAAGAGACCCAGTACTTC.

This rearrangement joins TRBV5-1 to TRBJ2-7; 7 bases line up with TRBD2. Germline loops: CDR1 SGHRS, CDR2 YFSETQ. The V and J ends lost 6 bases and 3 bases, in that order; junction bases with no gene match: 6. The CDR3 is made up of 13 amino acids. Written as DNA, the CDR3 is TGCGCCAGCACCTCGAGCGGGAACTACGAGCAGTACTTC. Its protein is CASTSSGNYEQYF.

This clonotype was picked up a small number of times. The V call is TRBV3-1, the J call TRBJ2-7; TRBD1 matches at 10 bases. The junction had 17 bases not matched to a gene; V was cut back by 8 bases and J by 7 bases. The CDR3 sequence is 16 residues long. The V gene's germline CDR1 is LGHDT and CDR2 YNNKEL (reference sequence). The CDR3 here is CASANKGQGKIWEQYF. In DNA form, the CDR3 reads TGTGCCAGCGCGAATAAGGGACAGGGGAAGATTTGGGAGCAGTACTTC.

J is TRBJ2-5 and V is TRBV15; weak D call: TRBD1 (5 bases). This CDR3 spans 13 amino acids. Between the trimmed V and J ends, which lost 0 bases and 4 bases, there was a span of 6 bases. The germline V gene has CDR1 LNHNV and CDR2 YYDKDF (reference sequence). CDR3 amino acids: CATSREQAETQYF. The CDR3 nucleotides read TGTGCCACCAGCAGAGAACAGGCAGAGACCCAGTACTTC.

The genes are TRBV28 and TRBJ1-4, with D possibly being TRBD1 (6 bases). CDR1 and CDR2 (germline): MDHEN, SYDVKM. The CDR3 loop spans 11 amino acids. Trimming removed 10 bases at V and 10 bases at J, with 13 bases between. CDR3 in amino acids: CATTGFGKLFF. As DNA, the CDR3 is TGTGCCACTACAGGGTTTGGAAAACTGTTTTTT.

This clonotype was observed at least ten times. The chain links TRBV7-9 to TRBJ2-4; TRBD1 matches 8 bases. Trimming at V came to 7 bases and at J to 9 bases, leaving 14 bases not matched to a gene. The germline V gene has CDR1 SEHNR and CDR2 FQNEAQ (reference sequence). The CDR3 runs 15 residues. CDR3 in amino acids: CASTRKQGGMGIQYF. The CDR3 coding sequence is TGTGCCAGCACCCGTAAACAGGGGGGAATGGGCATTCAGTACTTC.

There are many counts of this clonotype. The chain has TRBV20-1 and TRBJ2-1; D may be TRBD1 (5 bases). Germline CDR1 reads DFQATT; CDR2 reads SNEGSKA (reference sequence). This CDR3 has 15 amino acids. V was clipped by 6 bases and J by 4 bases, with 19 bases between them. The CDR3 protein is CSAPRPPDRYNEQFF. The CDR3 DNA sequence: TGCAGTGCCCCAAGACCTCCCGACAGATACAATGAGCAGTTCTTC.

This chain uses TRBV5-4 with TRBJ2-1; 9 bases map to TRBD2. Germline lookup yields CDR1 SGHNT and CDR2 YYREEE (reference sequence). J was trimmed by 6 bases and V by 1 base; bases with no gene match: 8. The CDR3 runs 16 residues. The CDR3, as DNA: TGTGCCAGCAGCTTGCTGGGCGGGGGGGTCATCAATGAGCAGTTCTTC. Translation: CASSLLGGGVINEQFF. Together with reference TRBV5-4 and TRBJ2-1, the CDR3 gives the full variable domain: ETGVTQSPTHLIKTRGQQVTLRCSSQSGHNTVSWYQQALGQGPQFIFQYYREEENGRGNFPPRFSGLQFPNYSSELNVNALELDDSALYLCASSLLGGGVINEQFFGPGTRLTVL.

The V call is TRBV6-6, the J call TRBJ2-1; D uncertain. Trimming took off 6 bases at V and 15 bases at J, with 21 bases between the two ends. Germline CDR1 and CDR2: MNHNY and SVGAGI (reference sequence). This CDR3 region has 13 residues. The CDR3: CASRLAGHPPGFF. CDR3 coding DNA: TGTGCCAGCAGACTCGCCGGTCACCCGCCGGGGTTCTTC.